The clone carrying this TCR beta chain was found many times. Combining a sample-barcoded 5' primer with a J-beta primer mix, a second PCR ran for roughly 6 to 12 cycles. Via MiXCR, TCRdb re-called the 5' RACE reads, giving one row per CDR3 protein. The table shows about a million distinct CDR3 sequences, with 35% to 40% occurring only once. This CDR3 comprises 14 residues. The V gene's germline CDR1 is SGHRS and CDR2 YFSETQ. Unmatched junction bases numbered 0, after V lost 7 bases and J lost 0 bases. Each donor gave ten milliliters of peripheral blood. Total RNA amounts of at least 6 micrograms were extracted per sample. The source of the sample is a study of blood T cells in healthy people across ages.

This chain connects TRBV5-1 to TRBJ2-3; 12 positions match TRBD2. Input material: blood. The sequence was collected from a man younger than 30 in good health. The CDR3 sequence is CASGLAGSTDTQYF. Here the CDR3 DNA reads TGCGCCAGCGGACTAGCGGGAAGCACAGATACGCAGTATTTT.